The subject of this entry is one T cell receptor beta chain. Its specificity is not known. The data stem from a study of vaccination and CD4 T cells after COVID-19. On the study more broadly: Overlapping spike peptides of SARS-CoV-2, HCoV-NL63, HCoV-OC43 and HCoV-229E were used, and cells were stimulated with them.

Treatment indicated: approximately 9-day PBMC culture with coronavirus spike peptide pools or control peptides (ViraFEST assay). Alongside approximately 10 IU/ml IL-2 and around 10 ug/ml peptide pools, PBMCs were cultured at a few million per well. An Oncomine TCR Beta short-read assay was used to sequence the DNA from cultured CD4+ T cells. The template was genomic DNA from cultured CD4+ T cells. Each CDR3 protein gets one entry after TCRdb re-called the PCR reads with MiXCR. Here the sample spans some 25,000 distinct CDR3 sequences, about 67% being singletons. The CDR3 has 15 amino acids. CDR1 is SEHNR and CDR2 is FQNEAQ in the germline V gene (reference sequence). V was trimmed by 4 bases and J by 4 bases, leaving 16 bases between them.

The TCR was taken from a human donor who received a COVID-19 vaccine. This chain links TRBV7-9 with TRBJ2-5; D not certain. The source material was CD4+ T cells from blood, cultured in vitro, sampled after SARS-CoV-2 vaccination. CDR3 loop: CASSSARQVGETQYF. CDR3 nucleotides: TGTGCCAGCAGCTCAGCTCGGCAGGTCGGAGAGACCCAGTACTTC.